This TCR beta chain was captured by sequencing in a study of shared clonotypes between healthy human individuals (dated by TCRdb to 2018 to 2020). About the study as a whole: Two women and a few men aged 18 to 49 years were included in the cohort. Per donor, three plates each were used for CD4 naive and CD4 memory, two for CD8 naive, and one for CD8 memory. To increase sequencing depth and limit assay-specific biases, different laboratories used diverse techniques to prepare libraries and sequence TCR repertoires. Between about 0.85 and 9.5 billion PBMCs per donor were obtained by leukapheresis. To estimate repertoire size and how much clonotype sharing occurs between individuals, the study deeply sequenced the blood TCR repertoires of about five healthy adults. Study-level results and caveats: Even with the large sequencing depth, rarefaction of the sorted-subset datasets indicated that sequencing was incomplete. Pairwise subsampling indicated that sequencing depth was expected to affect the degree of clonotype sharing among donors. Estimated clonotype richness was generally larger for naive than for memory subsets. The genetic and exposure-history diversity represented was limited by the small number of donors. Higher generation probabilities were observed for clonotypes shared by all four sorted-subset donors than for non-shared clonotypes. Sampling was restricted to blood, and TCR repertoires in tissue are likely to differ from TCR repertoires in blood. Across a handful of donors, approximately 5% of naive CD4, 3% to 4% of naive CD8, under 2.5% of memory CD4, and roughly 0.4% of memory CD8 clonotypes were shared.

Healthy HIV-negative adults with no recently reported acute infections or vaccinations were included as donors. All donors were Caucasian adults living in Nashville, Tennessee, USA. CD4+ T cells were enriched by magnetic negative selection, after which naive cells were positively selected on CD45RA and the negative fraction was taken as the memory subset. Blood was collected by leukapheresis, and PBMCs were isolated by Ficoll-Histopaque density gradient centrifugation and then cryopreserved in liquid nitrogen vapor phase. Analytical flow cytometry was used to check the purity and quantity of every magnetically sorted T cell population. Genomic DNA was isolated from every sorted fraction and measured by UV absorbance on a Nanodrop 2000c. Comments on this clone: This receptor's antigen is unknown. The sample holds no much larger clone one base away, and base qualities are not on file.

Inclusive of the bounding cysteine and phenylalanine, the CDR3 is 15 residues long. Just CDR3 DNA is preserved here, 45 bases in frame from base 1. According to the germline V gene (reference sequence), CDR1 reads SEHNR and CDR2 reads FQNEAQ. Trimming takes 1 base from V and 5 bases from J, and the germline ends sit 12 bases apart. Using the deep immunoSEQ assay, multiplex PCR amplified TCR CDR3 regions from genomic DNA. For each cell subset, the extracted genomic DNA was distributed evenly across all wells of several immunoSEQ 96-well plates, and each plate served as one replicate. For sorted subsets, around 0.2 ug of genomic DNA, equivalent to tens of thousands of T cell genomes, went into each replicate PCR. Purified libraries were quantified with a Qubit 3.0 fluorometer, sized on a Bioanalyzer 2100, and re-quantified with the KAPA Library Quantification kit. Every immunoSEQ 96-well plate was sequenced on a dedicated single-read 150-cycle Illumina NextSeq 550 flow cell. The source study handled its data this way. The immunoSEQ output contained only junctional sequences without quality scores, so filtering could not match that applied to full-length reads. To assign V/J genes and CDR3, sequences were annotated using PyIR, a Python wrapper for IgBLAST v1.9, with IMGT germline references. Reads were removed for weak V/J assignments (E-value above 1e-6), missing CDR3, stop codons, out-of-frame junctions, or ambiguous translated residues. V3J clonotypes were defined by identical inferred V gene, J gene, and CDR3 amino acid sequence. The percentage overlap between two repertoires was calculated by dividing the number of shared unique clonotypes by the size of the smaller repertoire. Richness of each repertoire was evaluated using RTK rarefaction, the Chao1 estimator, and Recon v2.1 estimates of unobserved clonotypes. Generation probabilities were computed with OLGA for all TCRbeta clonotypes obtained by the gDNA method from a few donors. This is the immuneACCESS table as TCRdb keeps it, with only in-frame sequences that have V and J called. A part of the clones is gone; compared with another copy, unresolved V genes explain less than half, and the rest is unexplained. V, J and clone size are taken as reported in that table, and D and trimming were inferred from the DNA itself. The sample profile shows more than 2 million clones; under 97% of them were found once. The ten largest clones capture around 0.13% of the sample.

The rearrangement combines TRBV7-9 with TRBJ2-1, with the identity of the D gene unclear. This receptor was obtained from a man younger than 35 in good health. The source material was naive CD4+ T cells sorted from blood. This specimen's cell subset or site label, interpreted: CD45RA+ positively selected. The DNA sequence is as follows: TGTGCCAGCAGCTTAGGGATTGCACTCGACAATGAGCAGTTCTTC. It is translated as CASSLGIALDNEQFF. The reference TRBV7-9 and TRBJ2-1 proteins fill in what lies around the CDR3, so the full variable domain reads DTGVSQNPRHKITKRGQNVTFRCDPISEHNRLYWYRQTLGQGPEFLTYFQNEAQLEKSRLLSDRFSAERPKGSFSTLEIQRTEQGDSAMYLCASSLGIALDNEQFFGPGTRLTVL.